The source of this T cell receptor beta chain is a study of blood T cell repertoires in COVID-19 (TCRdb year 2020). With respect to the entire study: Samples covering the acute and convalescent phases of COVID-19 were provided by collaborators in the United States, Italy and Spain. The material from the prospective study consisted of cDNA or gDNA derived from T cells, B-cell-depleted T cells, or PBMCs. Deeply sampled blood TCRbeta repertoires from subjects exposed to, actively infected with, or recovered from COVID-19 were included in the dataset. The repertoires were released in a freely available public database intended as a resource for research on the immune response to SARS-CoV-2. Samples were obtained from the ongoing ImmuneRACE study (first 160 participants) and from some 1,300 subjects provided by 6 global collaborators. A de-identified subject ID, COVID-19 status, age in years and sex were almost always included in the sample metadata. Where available, HLA class I and class II types were obtained from metadata supplied by the sample provider rather than from assay-based typing. The research as a whole found: How much clinical and demographic metadata was included differed by source and by participant, and the metadata was provided uncurated.

TCRbeta CDR3 regions were amplified from genomic DNA using the immunoSEQ Assay, a bias-controlled multiplex PCR. In the original analysis: The number of nucleated cells in each sample was estimated by amplification of reference gene primers within the assay. To quantify the absolute abundance of each unique TCRbeta CDR3 rearrangement, sequence reads were collapsed and filtered. For each sample, productive Simpson clonality was calculated as the square root of Simpson's diversity index across productive rearrangements. TCRdb took over this immuneACCESS table, retaining in-frame rearrangements with V and J assigned. Such tables are incomplete; in checked studies, under half of the missing clones stem from an unresolved V gene, and the remainder is unexplained. V and J calls and clone size are those listed in that table; D and trimming were worked out from the DNA. Recorded for this sample are about 170,000 clones; almost 85% of them occurred a single time. Around 2.7% of the sample goes to the ten largest clones.

V is cut back by 7 bases and J by 1 base, with 12 bases in the junction unmatched. The CDR3, cysteine through phenylalanine, is 17 amino acids long. Only the CDR3 part of the read is kept: 51 bases, read in frame from the first base. As encoded in the germline V gene, CDR1 is WSHSY while CDR2 is SAAADI. A word on this clone: Its antigen target is currently unknown. Qualities for individual bases were not recorded, and no much larger clone is one base off.

In Seattle, one collaborating source enrolled patients while the infection was active and tracked those patients longitudinally over the course of disease. The collaborating institutions used their own protocols to collect whole blood in K2EDTA tubes. For TCRbeta analysis, collaborators shipped samples in one of three forms: frozen whole blood, isolated PBMCs, or DNA extracted from either of those sample types. The chain is assembled from TRBV10-2 and TRBJ2-7, with 11 bases in between that match TRBD2. The sample consisted of peripheral blood. This receptor was identified in a woman aged 80 or older with COVID-19, enrolled during active disease. The nucleotide sequence reads TGCGCCAGCAAGTCCCCTAGCGGGAGGTCTGTATCCTACGAGCAGTACTTC. Protein translation: CASKSPSGRSVSYEQYF.